The sequence of this T cell receptor (beta chain) was determined in a study of T cells in Graves' hyperthyroidism and ophthalmopathy. There are 15 residues in the CDR3. The germline CDR1 and CDR2 sequences are SGDLS and YYNGEE. The trim removed 3 bases at V and 4 bases at J, leaving 7 bases unmatched. Study-wide points: The majority of expanded thyroid clonotypes above 0.001 also appeared in blood. Through a model of 13 V-J features, ophthalmopathy was separated from stable hyperthyroidism.

With regard to this clonotype: Its matching antigen is unknown.

The CDR3 regions of TCR beta were amplified from RNA transcripts. When the TCR CDR3 underwent first-round RT-PCR, the HTBI primer set was used. TCRdb re-called the multiplex PCR reads with MiXCR, one entry per CDR3 protein. This sample carries about 560,000 distinct CDR3 sequences, roughly 46% of them seen once, and the ten largest clones take approximately 8.2%. This TCR was recovered from a woman younger than 35 with Graves' hyperthyroidism. The sample comprised peripheral blood or thyroid tissue (not recorded which). This rearrangement joins TRBV9 to TRBJ1-3; TRBD1 agrees at 7 bases. In DNA form, the CDR3 reads TGTGCCAGCAGCGGACAGGGCCTAAGGGGAAACACCATATATTTT. Amino acids: CASSGQGLRGNTIYF. The whole variable domain, filled in from reference TRBV9 and TRBJ1-3, reads DSGVTQTPKHLITATGQRVTLRCSPRSGDLSVYWYQQSLDQGLQFLIQYYNGEERAKGNILERFSAQQFPDLHSELNLSSLELGDSALYFCASSGQGLRGNTIYFGEGSWLTVV.